These T cell receptor beta chains were read from a single sample in a study of shared clonotypes between healthy human individuals. The assay was immunoSEQ multiplex PCR, and TCRdb's table has in-frame clones only and misses some. The repertoire consists of approximately 500,000 clones, with 60% to 80% occurring once and the leading ten covering 12%. The source material was PBMCs. The source is a woman aged 40 to 55 in good health. Some clones in this sample may be carry-over from other donors' samples. The CDR3 runs from the conserved cysteine through the conserved F or W. A D gene is named only where the DNA matches it firmly. For some rows the clone size is stated as once, few or many, or as a class when expanded; others skip it.

V gene	D gene	clone size	J gene	CDR3 protein	CDR3 DNA
TRBV19	.	.	TRBJ2-6	CASSNRVGANVLTF	TGTGCCAGTAGTAACCGGGTTGGGGCCAACGTCCTGACTTTC
TRBV7-9	TRBD2	.	TRBJ2-7	CASSDSWGTKRISF	TGTGCCAGCAGCGACAGTTGGGGGACTAAGCGGATTTCCTTC
TRBV28	.	few	TRBJ1-1	CASSPAGRNTEAFF	TGTGCCAGCAGTCCAGCCGGGAGGAACACTGAAGCTTTCTTT
TRBV5-1	TRBD1	.	TRBJ1-1	CASSLGAGTEVRNTEAFF	TGCGCCAGCAGCTTGGGGGCCGGGACAGAGGTTCGGAACACTGAAGCTTTCTTT
TRBV5-4	TRBD1	medium-sized	TRBJ1-1	CASSLGTGVEDTEAFF	TGTGCCAGCAGCTTGGGGACAGGGGTTGAGGACACTGAAGCTTTCTTT
TRBV9	TRBD2	.	TRBJ2-5	CASSPGGAGGVETQYF	TGTGCCAGCAGCCCCGGGGGAGCGGGAGGCGTGGAGACCCAGTACTTC
TRBV2	.	once	TRBJ2-5	CASSVSGGAQETQYF	TGTGCCAGCAGTGTATCGGGCGGGGCTCAAGAGACCCAGTACTTC
TRBV10-1	.	.	TRBJ2-7	CASSRDASYEQYF	TGCGCCAGCAGCCGGGACGCCTCCTACGAGCAGTACTTC
TRBV5-4	TRBD1	.	TRBJ1-2	CASSTRDRGAYGYTF	TGTGCCAGCAGCACGAGGGACAGGGGAGCCTATGGCTACACCTTC
TRBV5-4	TRBD2	.	TRBJ2-3	CASSRDQRTSGRITDTQYF	TGTGCCAGCAGCCGGGACCAGCGCACTAGCGGGAGGATCACAGATACGCAGTATTTT
TRBV18	.	.	TRBJ2-1	CASSPNSGSNYNEQFF	TGTGCCAGCTCACCAAATAGTGGGAGTAACTACAATGAGCAGTTCTTC
TRBV28	.	.	TRBJ1-5	CASSVAGGYSNQPQHF	TGTGCCAGCAGTGTGGCGGGGGGTTATAGCAATCAGCCCCAGCATTTT
TRBV5-6	.	.	TRBJ1-6	CASSPGRMNSPLHF	TGTGCCAGCAGCCCCGGTCGGATGAATTCACCCCTCCACTTT
TRBV9	.	.	TRBJ2-3	CASSVGGILGDTQYF	TGTGCCAGCAGCGTAGGTGGGATCCTCGGAGATACGCAGTATTTT
TRBV2	.	.	TRBJ2-7	CASRNPGQVYEQYF	TGTGCCAGCAGAAATCCGGGACAAGTTTACGAGCAGTACTTC
TRBV27	TRBD2	.	TRBJ2-2	CASRRETNTGELFF	TGTGCCAGCAGGCGGGAGACGAACACCGGGGAGCTGTTTTTT
TRBV10-3	.	few	TRBJ2-7	CAISESSPTLYEQYF	TGTGCCATCAGTGAGTCTTCCCCAACCCTCTACGAGCAGTACTTC
TRBV7-3	.	.	TRBJ1-1	CASSPQGFAEAFF	TGTGCCAGCAGCCCGCAGGGTTTCGCTGAAGCTTTCTTT
TRBV6-1	.	.	TRBJ2-1	CASSPRASYNEQFF	TGTGCCAGCAGTCCAAGAGCATCCTACAATGAGCAGTTCTTC
TRBV18	.	few	TRBJ2-7	CASSPPYRVPGEQYF	TGTGCCAGCTCACCCCCCTACAGGGTTCCCGGCGAGCAGTACTTC
TRBV29-1	.	.	TRBJ1-3	CSVKGLTGNTIYF	TGCAGCGTTAAGGGGCTGACTGGAAACACCATATATTTT
TRBV2	TRBD1	many	TRBJ1-2	CASSLTGDNYGYTF	TGTGCCAGCAGCCTGACAGGGGATAACTATGGCTACACCTTC
TRBV29-1	.	once	TRBJ1-5	CSVAGIGNQPQHF	TGCAGCGTGGCCGGAATCGGCAATCAGCCCCAGCATTTT
TRBV27	TRBD1	.	TRBJ2-5	CASSPGQGRQETQYF	TGTGCCAGCAGTCCAGGACAGGGGAGGCAAGAGACCCAATACTTC
TRBV21-1	.	.	TRBJ2-7	CAGSKLPDYEQYF	TGTGCCGGCAGCAAGTTACCCGACTACGAGCAGTACTTC
TRBV5-6	.	.	TRBJ2-7	CASSPGTRRQYF	TGTGCCAGCAGCCCAGGGACTCGACGGCAGTACTTC
TRBV29-1	.	.	TRBJ2-7	CSVQQSYEQYF	TGCAGCGTTCAACAGAGCTACGAGCAGTACTTC
TRBV5-1	TRBD2	.	TRBJ2-1	CASSSSGTSGRNEQFF	TGCGCCAGCAGCAGCTCCGGGACTAGCGGGAGAAATGAGCAGTTCTTC
TRBV27	.	.	TRBJ1-4	CASATGGEKLFF	TGTGCCAGCGCGACGGGGGGAGAAAAACTGTTTTTT
TRBV1	.	.	TRBJ2-7	CTSSPRTGEQYF	TGCACCAGCAGCCCTAGGACCGGCGAGCAGTACTTC
TRBV4-2	TRBD1	.	TRBJ1-5	CASSQDNRDRGINQPQHF	TGTGCCAGCAGCCAAGATAATAGGGACAGGGGGATCAATCAGCCCCAGCATTTT
TRBV5-1	.	.	TRBJ2-7	CARPTCRGDFNEQYF	TGCGCCAGACCAACCTGCAGGGGAGATTTCAACGAGCAGTACTTC
TRBV5-1	TRBD2	.	TRBJ2-3	CASTAGGYADTQYF	TGCGCCAGCACGGCGGGAGGATACGCAGATACGCAGTATTTT
TRBV9	TRBD2	.	TRBJ2-1	CASSVETSGRVFFF	TGTGCCAGCAGCGTAGAAACTAGCGGGAGGGTTTTTTTCTTC
TRBV5-8	.	.	TRBJ2-7	CASSLRHRAGYEQYF	TGTGCCAGCAGCTTGAGACACCGGGCAGGGTACGAGCAGTACTTC
TRBV18	.	.	TRBJ2-7	CASSIRQTYEQYF	TGTGCCAGCTCCATCAGACAGACCTACGAGCAGTACTTC
TRBV5-1	TRBD1	.	TRBJ1-2	CASSRTGESYGYTF	TGCGCCAGCAGCCGGACAGGGGAAAGCTATGGCTACACCTTC
TRBV6-6	TRBD2	.	TRBJ2-7	CASSSAGPSYEQYF	TGTGCCAGCAGTTCAGCGGGACCCTCCTACGAGCAGTACTTC
TRBV20-1	.	.	TRBJ1-3	CSPVLGNTIYF	TGCAGTCCTGTACTTGGAAACACCATATATTTT
TRBV9	.	once	TRBJ1-5	CASSVDGGGNQPQHF	TGTGCCAGCAGCGTAGATGGAGGGGGCAATCAGCCCCAGCATTTT
TRBV30	.	.	TRBJ2-7	CAWRYRVSYEQYF	TGTGCCTGGAGGTACAGGGTCTCCTACGAGCAGTACTTC
TRBV7-2	.	.	TRBJ1-3	CASSSRWVSGNTIYF	TGTGCCAGCAGTTCCCGATGGGTCTCTGGAAACACCATATATTTT
TRBV18	.	.	TRBJ1-4	CASSQTAGGNEKLFF	TGTGCCAGCTCACAAACCGCGGGGGGTAATGAAAAACTGTTTTTT
TRBV18	.	once	TRBJ2-5	CASSPPAGFQETQYF	TGTGCCAGCTCACCACCGGCGGGTTTTCAAGAGACCCAGTACTTC
TRBV29-1	TRBD2	.	TRBJ2-1	CSVASGGNEQFF	TGCAGCGTTGCTAGCGGGGGCAATGAGCAGTTCTTC
TRBV7-6	.	.	TRBJ1-3	CASSRTGSSGNTIYF	TGTGCCAGCAGCCGTACAGGGTCTTCCGGAAACACCATATATTTT
TRBV12-5	.	.	TRBJ2-1	CASGLIIGGTTFYNEQFF	TGTGCTAGTGGTTTAATCATAGGCGGGACGACTTTCTACAATGAGCAGTTCTTC
TRBV9	.	.	TRBJ1-2	CASSSSFHLNYGYTF	TGTGCCAGCAGCTCTTCCTTTCATCTAAACTATGGCTACACCTTC
TRBV30	.	.	TRBJ1-1	CAWSVGGHMNTEAFF	TGTGCCTGGAGTGTAGGGGGACACATGAACACTGAAGCTTTCTTT
TRBV7-2	TRBD2	.	TRBJ2-7	CASSVWTSGSYEQYF	TGTGCCAGCAGCGTCTGGACTAGCGGGTCCTACGAGCAGTACTTC
TRBV7-2	.	.	TRBJ2-7	CASSLVRGVRRYEQYF	TGTGCCAGCAGCTTAGTTAGGGGAGTCCGACGCTACGAGCAGTACTTC
TRBV7-9	.	.	TRBJ2-1	CASSSPSYNEQFF	TGTGCCAGCAGCTCCCCTTCTTACAATGAGCAGTTCTTC
TRBV4-3	TRBD1	.	TRBJ1-4	CASSQEQGAREKLFF	TGCGCCAGCAGCCAAGAACAGGGGGCGCGAGAAAAACTGTTTTTT
TRBV6-5	.	.	TRBJ2-7	CASSYRRESYEQYF	TGTGCCAGCAGTTATAGGAGGGAATCCTACGAGCAGTACTTC
TRBV5-4	.	.	TRBJ1-1	CASSLVGNWNTEAFF	TGTGCCAGCAGCTTGGTTGGGAATTGGAACACTGAAGCTTTCTTT
TRBV6-7	.	.	TRBJ2-3	CASPGRHITTDTQYF	TGTGCCAGCCCTGGTCGACACATTACCACAGATACGCAGTATTTT